These 32 T cell receptor beta chains were all obtained from the same sample, sequenced in a study of untreated major depressive disorder. The repertoire was sequenced with immunoSEQ multiplex PCR; TCRdb's copy has only in-frame clones and lacks some. This sample carries 20,000 to 25,000 clones, roughly nine tenths of them seen once, and the ten largest clones take under 0.6%. Source material: CD4+ T cells from PBMCs. The receptors were sampled from a woman aged 40 to 50 in good health.

The V and J genes are TRBV7-9 and TRBJ2-3, with a weak D call TRBD1 (6 bases). The CDR3 contains 15 residues. Trimming pared 6 bases from V and 1 base from J, leaving 14 bases between. CDR1 and CDR2 from the germline V gene are SEHNR and FQNEAQ (reference sequence). As DNA, the CDR3 is TGTGCCAGCAGTCAGGGGACGGGTGGCACAGATACGCAGTATTTT. Translation: CASSQGTGGTDTQYF. The full variable domain, in which reference TRBV7-9 and TRBJ2-3 provide the parts outside the CDR3, is DTGVSQNPRHKITKRGQNVTFRCDPISEHNRLYWYRQTLGQGPEFLTYFQNEAQLEKSRLLSDRFSAERPKGSFSTLEIQRTEQGDSAMYLCASSQGTGGTDTQYFGPGTRLTVL.

The chain links TRBV5-1 to TRBJ2-6; D unclear. The germline V gene encodes CDR1 SGHRS and CDR2 YFSETQ. The V and J ends lost 0 bases and 0 bases respectively, with 4 bases between them. The CDR3 length is 15 residues. The CDR3 spells CASSLDGSGANVLTF. The DNA for the CDR3 is TGCGCCAGCAGCTTGGACGGCTCTGGGGCCAACGTCCTGACTTTC. The whole variable domain, filled in from reference TRBV5-1 and TRBJ2-6, reads KAGVTQTPRYLIKTRGQQVTLSCSPISGHRSVSWYQQTPGQGLQFLFEYFSETQRNKGNFPGRFSGRQFSNSRSEMNVSTLELGDSALYLCASSLDGSGANVLTFGAGSRLTVL.

A single count supports this clone. J is TRBJ2-5 and V is TRBV5-4, with 9 bases that match TRBD1. This CDR3 contains 18 residues. The germline V gene has CDR1 SGHNT and CDR2 YYREEE (reference sequence). The V gene end was trimmed by 0 bases and the J gene end by 1 base; junction bases not matched to a gene: 10. The CDR3 spells CASSLAGKQGASQETQYF. DNA of the CDR3: TGTGCCAGCAGCTTGGCCGGAAAACAGGGGGCCTCCCAAGAGACCCAGTACTTC.

This chain links TRBV11-2 with TRBJ1-1; D is undetermined. Germline V gene sequence: CDR1 SGHAT, CDR2 FQNNGV. V lost 1 base, J lost 8 bases, and 8 bases lay in between. The CDR3 runs 12 residues. In DNA form, the CDR3 reads TGTGCCAGCAGCTTAGCGAGAGGAGAAGCTTTCTTT. As protein: CASSLARGEAFF.

The chain carries TRBV5-1 and TRBJ2-7; 10 nucleotides match TRBD2. The CDR3 totals 15 residues. Germline values: CDR1 SGHRS, CDR2 YFSETQ. V shed 7 bases, J shed 4 bases, and the junction held 11 bases outside the gene matches. The DNA for the CDR3 is TGCGCCAGCCGCCTCGGGACTAGCGAAGGATACGAGCAGTACTTC. Its translation is CASRLGTSEGYEQYF.

The chain couples TRBV15 to TRBJ1-2; 7 bases agree with TRBD1. Germline V CDR1 and CDR2: LNHNV, YYDKDF (reference sequence). The CDR3 spans 16 residues. The V segment lost 2 bases and the J segment 5 bases; nucleotides outside the gene matches: 11. The DNA for the CDR3 is TGTGCCACCAGCAGAACACGGGACAGTTCCACATATGGCTACACCTTC. This codes for CATSRTRDSSTYGYTF. Full variable domain (missing parts from reference TRBV15 and TRBJ1-2): DAMVIQNPRYQVTQFGKPVTLSCSQTLNHNVMYWYQQKSSQAPKLLFHYYDKDFNNEADTPDNFQSRRPNTSFCFLDIRSPGLGDTAMYLCATSRTRDSSTYGYTFGSGTRLTVV.

The chain couples TRBV27 to TRBJ1-2; perhaps TRBD1 as D (5 bases). The length of the CDR3 is 13 residues. V dropped 7 bases and J dropped 7 bases, with 16 bases sitting between them. Germline CDR1 and CDR2: MNHEY and SMNVEV (reference sequence). The CDR3 DNA follows: TGTGCCAGCACCCCTAGGCAGGGTGGTGGCTACACCTTC. Its protein product is CASTPRQGGGYTF.

V gene TRBV11-3 combines with J gene TRBJ2-2; maybe TRBD2 (5 bases). CDR1 SGHNT and CDR2 YENEEA come from the germline V gene. The CDR3 runs to 15 residues. The V end lost 0 bases, the J end lost 8 bases, and 13 bases lay between the germline ends. The CDR3 DNA reads TGTGCCAGCAGCTTAGATTCGGCGGACTTGGGGGAGCTGTTTTTT. Its protein product is CASSLDSADLGELFF.

V and J are TRBV30 and TRBJ2-7, with TRBD2 matching 7 bases. V lost 4 bases to trimming and J lost 4 bases; unmatched junction nucleotides: 10. CDR1 is GTSNPN, CDR2 SVGIG, per germline (reference sequence). This CDR3 is built from 14 residues. The CDR3 nucleotides read TGTGCCTGGACCGGACGTGGGGGAGGGTACGAGCAGTACTTC. The encoded protein is CAWTGRGGGYEQYF.

The chain is built from TRBV29-1 and TRBJ2-5; D not resolved. The germline V gene encodes CDR1 SQVTM and CDR2 ANQGSEA. Trimming took off 2 bases at V and 7 bases at J, with 20 bases between the two ends. This CDR3 spans 15 amino acids. CDR3 sequence: CSVELLGQPWGTQYF. CDR3 nucleotide sequence: TGCAGCGTTGAACTTTTAGGCCAGCCGTGGGGGACCCAGTACTTC.

The chain has TRBV28 and TRBJ1-6; a weak D match, TRBD1 (6 bases). This CDR3 region has 14 residues. Germline V lookup: CDR1 MDHEN, CDR2 SYDVKM. The V end lost 4 bases, the J end lost 11 bases, and 15 bases lay between the germline ends. CDR3 amino acids: CASSSGTPGAPLHF. CDR3 bases: TGTGCCAGCAGTTCCGGGACACCAGGGGCACCCCTCCACTTT.

V usage is TRBV28 and J usage is TRBJ1-1; TRBD1 matches at 7 bases. After removal of 6 bases from V and 8 bases from J, the junction contained 15 bases not matched to a gene. The CDR3 covers 15 residues. The germline gives CDR1 MDHEN, CDR2 SYDVKM. This CDR3 is CASRYRYGTAKEAFF. The CDR3 DNA follows: TGTGCCAGCAGATACAGATATGGGACAGCGAAAGAAGCTTTCTTT. The full variable domain, in which reference TRBV28 and TRBJ1-1 provide the parts outside the CDR3, is DVKVTQSSRYLVKRTGEKVFLECVQDMDHENMFWYRQDPGLGLRLIYFSYDVKMKEKGDIPEGYSVSREKKERFSLILESASTNQTSMYLCASRYRYGTAKEAFFGQGTRLTVV.

The chain uses TRBV6-5 and TRBJ1-1, with D perhaps TRBD1 (6 bases). V dropped 5 bases and J dropped 9 bases, with 16 bases sitting between them. This CDR3 comprises 13 residues. Germline lookup yields CDR1 MNHEY and CDR2 SVGAGI. CDR3 region: CASSPGQTVKAFF. The CDR3 DNA reads as TGTGCCAGCAGTCCAGGACAGACGGTTAAAGCTTTCTTT.

This sequence joins TRBV28 and TRBJ1-4; no clear D. The CDR3 contains 10 residues. Germline assignment: CDR1 MDHEN and CDR2 SYDVKM. The V end lost 6 bases, the J end lost 6 bases, and 2 bases lay between the germline ends. The chain's CDR3 is CASRDEKLFF. CDR3 in DNA: TGTGCCAGCAGGGATGAAAAACTGTTTTTT.

The chain uses TRBV2 and TRBJ2-7; TRBD1 or TRBD2 may be the D gene (6 bases each). Trimming shortened V by 8 bases and J by 7 bases, and 21 bases separated the two germline ends. Germline CDR1 and CDR2: SNHLY and FYNNEI. CDR3 length: 14 residues. The CDR3 DNA reads TGTGCCAGCCGACCCAACCGGGGGCGGTGGGAGCAGTACTTC. Residues: CASRPNRGRWEQYF.

A few counts support this clone. V is TRBV5-4 and J is TRBJ1-2; D uncertain. CDR1 and CDR2 from the germline V gene are SGHNT and YYREEE (reference sequence). The germline V and J ends were trimmed by 4 bases and 2 bases, with 9 bases remaining between them. The CDR3 loop spans 13 amino acids. CDR3 residues: CASSPTANYGYTF. DNA for the CDR3: TGTGCCAGCAGCCCGACGGCAAACTATGGCTACACCTTC.

This sequence joins TRBV19 and TRBJ1-3; tentative D call: TRBD1 (5 bases). The germline V gene has CDR1 LNHDA and CDR2 SQIVND (reference sequence). The CDR3 is made up of 16 amino acids. V was cut by 4 bases and J by 0 bases, with 13 bases left in between. CDR3 loop: CASSTDTLSSGNTIYF. The CDR3 region has the DNA TGTGCCAGTAGTACGGACACCCTTAGCTCTGGAAACACCATATATTTT.

The chain is built from TRBV28 and TRBJ1-2; the D gene is possibly TRBD1 (5 bases). Trimming shortened V by 3 bases and J by 4 bases, and 15 bases separated the two germline ends. Germline CDR1 and CDR2: MDHEN and SYDVKM. The CDR3 length is 15 residues. The CDR3 nucleotides read TGTGCCAGCAGTTTGTTGGGGCTGACGAGCTATGGCTACACCTTC. It encodes CASSLLGLTSYGYTF.

V and J are TRBV20-1 and TRBJ2-1; D is unclear. Germline V lookup: CDR1 DFQATT, CDR2 SNEGSKA (reference sequence). The CDR3 is 11 amino acids. The V end was cut by 7 bases, the J end by 1 base, with 5 bases between. DNA of the CDR3: TGCAGTGATTCATCCTACAATGAGCAGTTCTTC. This sequence encodes CSDSSYNEQFF.

This clone has more than one count but fewer than ten. This chain uses TRBV7-8 with TRBJ2-5; D uncertain. Germline V CDR1 and CDR2: SGHVS, FQNEAQ. The CDR3 extends over 15 amino acids. V lost 4 bases and J lost 7, with 19 bases in between. CDR3 loop: CASSYPERQDPTQYF. CDR3 nucleotide sequence: TGTGCCAGCAGCTACCCAGAGAGGCAGGATCCGACCCAGTACTTC.

This sequence joins TRBV11-3 and TRBJ2-7; D may correspond to TRBD1 or TRBD2 (6 bases each). V lost 9 bases to trimming and J lost 3 bases, with 24 bases between them. This CDR3 contains 16 residues. The germline CDR1 and CDR2 sequences are SGHNT and YENEEA. CDR3 coding DNA: TGTGCCAGGTCTACCTGGGGGCGGGACGAGATCTACGAGCAGTACTTC. It yields the protein CARSTWGRDEIYEQYF.

The V gene is TRBV27, the J gene TRBJ1-1; perhaps TRBD1 as D (5 bases). Germline values: CDR1 MNHEY, CDR2 SMNVEV (reference sequence). The CDR3 is 13 residues long. V was trimmed by 5 bases and J by 5 bases, leaving 12 bases between them. The CDR3 is CASSPRQLTEAFF. The CDR3 DNA reads TGTGCCAGCAGTCCCCGACAGTTAACTGAAGCTTTCTTT.

The rearrangement links TRBV7-9 to TRBJ1-1; D unresolved. In germline, CDR1 is SEHNR, CDR2 FQNEAQ (reference sequence). The V and J ends lost 5 bases and 0 bases respectively, with 13 bases between them. The CDR3 is 15 amino acids. In nucleotides, the CDR3 is TGTGCCAGCAGCCCATGGACGGGAGTGAACACTGAAGCTTTCTTT. It yields the protein CASSPWTGVNTEAFF.

The chain links TRBV19 to TRBJ2-2; D gene ambiguous. The CDR3 runs 14 residues. Deletions cut 5 bases from V and 3 bases from J, with 10 bases between. From germline, CDR1 is LNHDA and CDR2 SQIVND (reference sequence). CDR3 amino acids: CASSSQAYTGELFF. The CDR3 bases are TGTGCCAGTAGTTCCCAGGCCTACACCGGGGAGCTGTTTTTT.

The chain employs TRBV5-1 and TRBJ1-1; maybe TRBD1 (6 bases). Germline CDR1 SGHRS, CDR2 YFSETQ. V shed 4 bases and J shed 4 bases, with 11 bases lying between them. This CDR3 is 13 amino acids long. CDR3 residues: CASSLGQLTEAFF. The CDR3 nucleotides read TGCGCCAGCAGCCTTGGACAGCTCACTGAAGCTTTCTTT.

V and J are TRBV19 and TRBJ1-1; the D gene is possibly TRBD1 (6 bases). The CDR3 runs to 15 residues. Trimming removed 3 bases at V and 0 bases at J, with 11 bases between. Germline-derived CDR1 and CDR2 are LNHDA and SQIVND (reference sequence). Here the CDR3 reads CASSISRQVNTEAFF. The CDR3 region has the DNA TGTGCCAGTAGTATCTCGCGACAGGTGAACACTGAAGCTTTCTTT.

To note about this clone: Other DNA sequences of this sample code for an identical CDR3. The chain links TRBV5-1 to TRBJ1-5; TRBD1 is a possible D gene (5 bases). CDR3 length: 15 residues. Germline V lookup: CDR1 SGHRS, CDR2 YFSETQ. The germline V and J ends were trimmed by 4 bases and 0 bases, with 11 bases remaining between them. As DNA, the CDR3 is TGCGCCAGCAGCCTTGCGGGGGATAGCAATCAGCCCCAGCATTTT. Protein product: CASSLAGDSNQPQHF.

The chain carries TRBV28 and TRBJ1-2, with TRBD1 matching over 8 bases. The J segment lost 6 bases and the V segment lost 7 bases, leaving 4 bases of the junction unmatched. Germline V CDR1 and CDR2: MDHEN, SYDVKM. This CDR3 has 12 amino acids. CDR3 in DNA: TGTGCCAGCAACGGACAGGGTGATGGCTACACCTTC. Translated: CASNGQGDGYTF.

The chain carries TRBV7-6 and TRBJ1-5; unclear D gene. Germline assignment: CDR1 SGHVS and CDR2 FNYEAQ. V lost 7 bases to trimming and J lost 9 bases, with 13 bases between them. There are 12 residues in the CDR3. The CDR3 DNA sequence: TGTGCCAGCAACGAGGTTGGAGGGCCCCAGCATTTT. Protein: CASNEVGGPQHF.

The chain links TRBV4-1 to TRBJ2-3; a weak D match, TRBD1 (5 bases). The CDR3 length is 17 residues. From germline, CDR1 is MGHRA and CDR2 YSYEKL. The V end was cut by 1 base, the J end by 2 bases, with 16 bases between. CDR3 DNA sequence: TGCGCCAGCAGCCAAGTCACACAGGCCTCAAACACAGATACGCAGTATTTT. Translation gives CASSQVTQASNTDTQYF.

J is TRBJ2-1 and V is TRBV6-1; D perhaps matches TRBD1 (6 bases). The CDR3 covers 15 residues. V dropped 6 bases and J dropped 2 bases, with 14 bases sitting between them. CDR1 and CDR2 (germline): MNHNS, SASEGT. The CDR3 protein is CASRTPGQTYNEQFF. The CDR3 nucleotides read TGTGCCAGCAGAACCCCGGGACAAACCTACAATGAGCAGTTCTTC.

The chain joins TRBV5-1 to TRBJ2-2; D gene uncertain. CDR3 length equals 14 residues. Germline assignment: CDR1 SGHRS and CDR2 YFSETQ. V was pared by 1 base and J by 1 base, with 5 bases between. This chain's CDR3 is CASSLPMNTGELFF. The CDR3 region has the DNA TGCGCCAGCAGCTTGCCGATGAACACCGGGGAGCTGTTTTTT.